The TCR beta chain under discussion was sequenced for a study of shared clonotypes between healthy human individuals. On the study more broadly: The people who gave samples were a couple of women and a few men aged 18 to 49.

Turning to this clone: Its antigen is as yet unknown.

The ends were cut back, 4 bases at V and 4 bases at J, with 14 bases in the middle. The germline gives CDR1 SGHRS, CDR2 YFSETQ. CDR3 size: 14 residues. Sequencing was performed with immunoSEQ multiplex PCR; in TCRdb, only in-frame clones are kept and a portion is missing. This table holds more than 2,000,000 clones, over 90% found once. Researchers partitioned CD4+ cells into CD45RA+ naive and CD45RA-negative memory subsets. Study-wide results and limits: Generation of non-shared clonotypes was less probable than generation of clonotypes shared by all four donors. Shared across a few donors were around 5% of the naive CD4 clonotypes.

This sequence originates from a man younger than 35 in good health. Some clones in this sample may be carry-over from other donors' samples. The chain couples TRBV5-1 to TRBJ1-1; D call uncertain. Material for sequencing was naive CD4+ T cells from PBMCs. Subset defined: CD45RA+ positively selected. This chain's CDR3 is CASSSPPTSTEAFF. In DNA form, the CDR3 reads TGCGCCAGCAGCAGCCCTCCCACGTCCACTGAAGCTTTCTTT.